The following is a T cell receptor (beta chain) sequence with its context. Its matching antigen is unknown. The source of the sample is a study of shared clonotypes between healthy human individuals. Study-wide results and caveats: A handful of donors shared approximately 5% of their naive CD4 clonotypes. Enrolling few donors narrowed the genetic and exposure-history diversity that was represented. Among non-shared clonotypes, generation probabilities were lower than among those shared by all four donors.

Germline V CDR1 and CDR2: SEHNR, FQNEAQ (reference sequence). The CDR3 spans 14 residues. Trimming cost V 10 bases and J 6 bases, with 18 bases left between them. Clones were read by immunoSEQ multiplex PCR, and TCRdb kept only the in-frame ones, dropping some. This table holds nearly 750,000 clones, around 77% found once. Partitioning of CD4+ cells yielded a CD45RA+ naive subset and a CD45RA-negative memory subset. This clonotype was obtained from a woman in her twenties or thirties in good health. This chain joins TRBV7-9 and TRBJ2-2, with D perhaps matching TRBD2 (5 bases). Sequences were obtained from memory CD4+ T cells sorted from blood. As to subset: CD45RA-negative fraction. The CDR3 DNA reads TGTGCCAAGCGGAGGCTTTCGAGCTCCGGGGAGCTGTTTTTT. This codes for CAKRRLSSSGELFF.